This T cell receptor beta chain was observed in a study of T-cell memory formation after mild COVID-19. Regarding the study as a whole: Pre-infection memory held some responding clones, suggesting pre-existing cross-reactive T cells responded. Researchers report contracting CD4+ clones mostly in CM and EM, with CD8+ clones in EMRA. Clones shrinking from day 15 to 85 showed even CD4/CD8 mixes; later expanders tilted CD4+.

After 5'RACE with constant-segment primers, TCR alpha and TCR beta cDNA libraries carrying sample barcodes and UMIs were obtained. A single record per CDR3 protein comes from TCRdb applying MiXCR to the 5' RACE reads. The data show fewer than 400,000 distinct CDR3 sequences, with approximately 16% seen just once and approximately 21% held by the top ten. The table lists this clonotype with many counts. The antigen remains unidentified. Germline loops: CDR1 SGDLS, CDR2 YYNGEE. The CDR3 loop spans 15 amino acids. V lost 2 bases and J 5 bases, leaving 16 bases between the germline ends. V usage is TRBV9 and J usage is TRBJ2-5; TRBD2 is a possible D gene (5 bases). Sequenced input: PBMCs or a T cell subset sorted from them (not recorded which). This TCR came from a young man who had mild COVID-19 (a few samples of this study predate the infection). Cell type and time point are not known. The CDR3 nucleotides are TGTGCCAGCAGCGTCGCGGGTTGGGCTCGGGAGACCCAGTACTTC. Its protein product is CASSVAGWARETQYF.